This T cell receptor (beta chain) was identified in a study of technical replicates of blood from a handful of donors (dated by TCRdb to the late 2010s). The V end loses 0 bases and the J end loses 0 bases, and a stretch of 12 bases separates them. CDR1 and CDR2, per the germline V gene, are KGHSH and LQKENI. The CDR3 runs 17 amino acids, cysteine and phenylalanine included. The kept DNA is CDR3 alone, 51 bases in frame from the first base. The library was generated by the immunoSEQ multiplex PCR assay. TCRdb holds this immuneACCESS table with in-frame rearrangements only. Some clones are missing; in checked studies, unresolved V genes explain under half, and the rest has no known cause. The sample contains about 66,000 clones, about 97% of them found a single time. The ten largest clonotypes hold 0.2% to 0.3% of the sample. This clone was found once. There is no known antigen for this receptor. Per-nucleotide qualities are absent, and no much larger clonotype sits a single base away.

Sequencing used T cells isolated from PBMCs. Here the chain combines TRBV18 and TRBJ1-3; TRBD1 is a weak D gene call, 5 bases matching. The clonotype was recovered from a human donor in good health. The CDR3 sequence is CASSPPVGAFSGNTIYF. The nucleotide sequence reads TGTGCCAGCTCACCACCGGTTGGGGCCTTCTCTGGAAACACCATATATTTT.